The 16 T cell receptor beta chains presented below share a single source sample, sequenced in a study of T cell responses to AZD1222 COVID-19 vaccine. Here immunoSEQ multiplex PCR was the method, and the copy in TCRdb shows in-frame clones only, minus some. The sample lists about 77,000 clones; about 92% were seen once. The input for sequencing was peripheral blood, taken 28 days after the second AZD1222 dose. These receptors all come from an adult who received the AZD1222 COVID-19 vaccine.

This clone showed up just once. CDR3 protein: CASSQVLGQGYEQYF. The CDR3 DNA sequence: TGCGCCAGCAGCCAAGTATTAGGACAGGGATACGAGCAGTACTTC. The V and J genes are TRBV4-1 and TRBJ2-7, with 8 bases lining up with TRBD1. Germline CDR1 is MGHRA and CDR2 is YSYEKL. V shed 1 base, J shed 4 bases, and the junction held 6 bases outside the gene matches. The CDR3 covers 15 residues.

The chain combines TRBV30 with TRBJ1-1; D uncertain. The CDR3 sequence is 13 residues long. Trimming took off 2 bases at V and 6 bases at J, with 13 bases between the two ends. The germline gives CDR1 GTSNPN, CDR2 SVGIG (reference sequence). The CDR3 nucleotides are TGTGCCTGGAGTCGTCCGTTTGGGGCTGAAGCTTTCTTT. This codes for CAWSRPFGAEAFF. Drawing the rest from reference TRBV30 and TRBJ1-1, the complete variable domain is SQTIHQWPATLVQPVGSPLSLECTVEGTSNPNLYWYRQAAGRGLQLLFYSVGIGQISSEVPQNLSASRPQDRQFILSSKKLLLSDSGFYLCAWSRPFGAEAFFGQGTRLTVV.

The sample holds one count of this clone. The chain combines TRBV19 with TRBJ1-5, with a weak D call TRBD1 (5 bases). The CDR3 totals 14 residues. Trimming shortened V by 5 bases and J by 5 bases, and 13 bases separated the two germline ends. Germline CDR1 LNHDA, CDR2 SQIVND (reference sequence). The DNA of the CDR3 is TGTGCCAGTAGTTCCCCCTCGGGGGATCAGCCCCAGCATTTT. This translates into CASSSPSGDQPQHF.

This rearrangement joins TRBV19 to TRBJ1-3; the D gene is possibly TRBD1 (5 bases). In germline, CDR1 is LNHDA, CDR2 SQIVND (reference sequence). Trimming pared 4 bases from V and 0 bases from J, leaving 10 bases between. The CDR3 is 15 residues long. CDR3 nucleotides: TGTGCCAGTAGTACCCCGGGGGTCTCTGGAAACACCATATATTTT. This gives the protein CASSTPGVSGNTIYF. The complete variable domain, with remaining parts taken from reference TRBV19 and TRBJ1-3, reads DGGITQSPKYLFRKEGQNVTLSCEQNLNHDAMYWYRQDPGQGLRLIYYSQIVNDFQKGDIAEGYSVSREKKESFPLTVTSAQKNPTAFYLCASSTPGVSGNTIYFGEGSWLTVV.

The chain recombines TRBV6-6 with TRBJ2-7, with a possible D match to TRBD2 (6 bases). Germline-derived CDR1 and CDR2 are MNHNY and SVGAGI (reference sequence). The CDR3 length is 14 residues. The V gene lost 0 bases and the J gene lost 4 bases, with 10 bases spanning the gap. The CDR3 DNA reads as TGTGCCAGCAGTTACTCTGGGGGGAGATACGAGCAGTACTTC. Translating it yields CASSYSGGRYEQYF.

The chain has TRBV27 and TRBJ1-2, with 7 bases matching TRBD1. Trimming removed 6 bases from V and 3 bases from J; junction bases left unmatched: 7. The germline CDR1 and CDR2 sequences are MNHEY and SMNVEV (reference sequence). This CDR3 region has 14 residues. The CDR3 sequence is CASSQGGQYYGYTF. Here the CDR3 DNA reads TGTGCCAGCAGCCAAGGGGGACAGTACTATGGCTACACCTTC.

V usage is TRBV19 and J usage is TRBJ1-1, with a weak D call TRBD1 (5 bases). The CDR3 length is 14 residues. The V gene's germline CDR1 is LNHDA and CDR2 SQIVND (reference sequence). The germline V and J ends were trimmed by 5 bases and 5 bases, with 15 bases remaining between them. This CDR3 is CASSSQGPQTEAFF. DNA for the CDR3: TGTGCCAGTAGTTCCCAGGGACCCCAGACTGAAGCTTTCTTT.

The rearrangement links TRBV30 to TRBJ2-7; a weak D match, TRBD2 (5 bases). The CDR3 extends over 10 amino acids. The germline gives CDR1 GTSNPN, CDR2 SVGIG (reference sequence). The ends were cut back, 5 bases at V and 7 bases at J, with 9 bases in the middle. The CDR3 sequence: CAWGPGEQYF. In DNA, the CDR3 is TGTGCCTGGGGACCGGGGGAGCAGTACTTC.

The chain combines TRBV28 with TRBJ1-3; no reliable D call. Germline CDR1 reads MDHEN; CDR2 reads SYDVKM. This CDR3 contains 17 residues. Trimming pared 11 bases from V and 0 bases from J, leaving 23 bases between. Here the CDR3 DNA reads TGTGCCGCGGGGAATGACCATTTTCCAGGCTCTGGAAACACCATATATTTT. Protein: CAAGNDHFPGSGNTIYF. The full variable domain, its missing parts supplied by reference TRBV28 and TRBJ1-3, is DVKVTQSSRYLVKRTGEKVFLECVQDMDHENMFWYRQDPGLGLRLIYFSYDVKMKEKGDIPEGYSVSREKKERFSLILESASTNQTSMYLCAAGNDHFPGSGNTIYFGEGSWLTVV.

The chain has TRBV9 and TRBJ2-7; 10 bases agree with TRBD2. J gave up 2 bases and V 0 bases, and 5 bases lay outside the gene matches. The CDR3 has 16 amino acids. CDR1 is SGDLS, CDR2 YYNGEE, per germline. CDR3 nucleotides: TGTGCCAGCAGCGTAGAAGGGCTAGCGGGAGCCTACGAGCAGTACTTC. It is translated as CASSVEGLAGAYEQYF.

The V call is TRBV6-5, the J call TRBJ1-1; D call uncertain. CDR1 and CDR2 from the germline V gene are MNHEY and SVGAGI. The CDR3 contains 15 residues. V dropped 0 bases and J dropped 3 bases, with 11 bases sitting between them. The CDR3 sequence is CASSYSRRVDTEAFF. Written as DNA, the CDR3 is TGTGCCAGCAGTTACTCGAGAAGGGTTGACACTGAAGCTTTCTTT.

The chain uses TRBV2 and TRBJ1-2, with a weak D call TRBD1 (5 bases). The germline gives CDR1 SNHLY, CDR2 FYNNEI. The V gene lost 8 bases and the J gene lost 0 bases, with 19 bases spanning the gap. The CDR3 is 16 amino acids. The CDR3 region has the DNA TGTGCCAGCTTCGAAGGGACCTACCTAGCTAACTATGGCTACACCTTC. It is translated as CASFEGTYLANYGYTF.

The chain joins TRBV9 to TRBJ1-2; TRBD1 might be the D (6 bases). The CDR3 contains 12 residues. CDR1 is SGDLS, CDR2 YYNGEE, per germline. Trimming left V 3 bases short and J 6 bases short, with 9 bases between. CDR3 in DNA: TGTGCCAGCAGCGGACAGGTAAATGGCTACACCTTC. Translated: CASSGQVNGYTF.

The J gene is TRBJ2-1, the V gene TRBV5-6; 9 positions match TRBD1. The CDR3 loop spans 17 amino acids. The V and J ends lost 4 bases and 8 bases, in that order; junction bases with no gene match: 16. From germline, CDR1 is SGHDT and CDR2 YYEEEE. The CDR3 bases are TGTGCCAGCAGCCTATCCGGAGGGGACAGGGAGTATTATGAGCAGTTCTTC. This encodes CASSLSGGDREYYEQFF.

This chain links TRBV12-5 with TRBJ1-2, with TRBD1 matching over 7 bases. The trim removed 2 bases at V and 8 bases at J, leaving 8 bases unmatched. The CDR3 runs 14 residues. In germline, CDR1 is LGHNT, CDR2 FRNRAP. The CDR3 spells CASGLPRQGKGYTF. As DNA, the CDR3 is TGTGCTAGTGGTTTGCCGCGACAGGGTAAAGGCTACACCTTC.

The CDR3 coding sequence is TGTGCCAGCAGCAAGAATGACGGGGGAAATCAGCCCCAGCATTTT. Its protein product is CASSKNDGGNQPQHF. This rearrangement joins TRBV21-1 to TRBJ1-5. TRBV21-1 is noted as a pseudogene. This CDR3 spans 15 amino acids.